This T cell receptor beta chain emerged from a study of cytomegalovirus exposure and HLA in healthy donors. CDR1 and CDR2 from the germline V gene are LNHDA and SQIVND (reference sequence). The CDR3 totals 13 residues. V lost 6 bases to trimming and J lost 5 bases; unmatched junction nucleotides: 3. The PCR used 60 Vbeta and 13 Jbeta primers. TCRdb keeps only in-frame clones here, not all; method: immunoSEQ multiplex PCR. The table lists roughly 180,000 clones, under 80% of them singletons. The TCR was taken from a woman aged 45-59 years in good health and CMV-seropositive. The V call is TRBV19, the J call TRBJ1-5; 8 bases map to TRBD1. Material: PBMCs. The CDR3 DNA sequence: TGTGCCAGTAGGTTGGACAGGGATCAGCCCCAGCATTTT. Translated, it gives CASRLDRDQPQHF.